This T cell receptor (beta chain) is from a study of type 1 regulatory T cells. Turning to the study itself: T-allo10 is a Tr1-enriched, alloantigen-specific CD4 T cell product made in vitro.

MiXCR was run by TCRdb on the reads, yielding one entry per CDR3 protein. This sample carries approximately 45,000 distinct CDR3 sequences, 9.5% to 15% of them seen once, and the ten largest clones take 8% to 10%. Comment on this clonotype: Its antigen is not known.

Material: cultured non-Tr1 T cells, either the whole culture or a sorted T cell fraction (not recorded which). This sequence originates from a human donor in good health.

This CDR3 is CASSLAGGTTYNEQFF. The CDR3 region has the DNA TGTGCCAGCAGCTTAGCAGGGGGCACCACCTACAATGAGCAGTTCTTC. This chain links TRBV7-8 with TRBJ2-1, with 7 bases identical to TRBD1. The CDR3 runs 16 residues. Germline assignment: CDR1 SGHVS and CDR2 FQNEAQ. After removal of 0 bases from V and 2 bases from J, the junction contained 4 bases not matched to a gene.